These 4 T cell receptor beta chains share one sample of origin, sequenced in a study of cytomegalovirus exposure and HLA in healthy donors. A multiplex PCR was run with 60 Vbeta primers and 13 Jbeta primers. TCRdb's table, derived via immunoSEQ multiplex PCR, lists solely in-frame clones and lacks some. The data show 200,000 or so clones, roughly 80% seen once. Sequencing input: PBMCs. The receptors come from a boy younger than 18 in good health and CMV-seronegative.

The CDR3 region is CASSIAGQGKRVNYGYTF. DNA of the CDR3: TGTGCCAGTAGTATAGCCGGACAGGGGAAGAGGGTCAACTATGGCTACACCTTC. The chain couples TRBV19 to TRBJ1-2; 9 nucleotides agree with TRBD1. Looked up from germline, CDR1 is LNHDA and CDR2 is SQIVND (reference sequence). V lost 1 base and J lost 2; bases outside the gene matches: 11. The CDR3 spans 18 residues.

The genes are TRBV2 and TRBJ1-2, with TRBD1 as a possible D gene (6 bases). Between the trimmed V and J ends, which lost 3 bases and 8 bases, there was a span of 19 bases. Germline V gene data show CDR1 as SNHLY and CDR2 as FYNNEI. The CDR3 totals 15 residues. The CDR3 bases are TGTGCCAGCAGTGATGGCGTCGGGGGGCTTGGAGGCTACACCTTC. Amino acid sequence: CASSDGVGGLGGYTF.

V usage is TRBV19 and J usage is TRBJ1-4; tentative D call: TRBD1 (6 bases). Per germline, CDR1 LNHDA and CDR2 SQIVND (reference sequence). The CDR3 length is 17 residues. Trimming removed 7 bases at V and 5 bases at J, with 23 bases between. The CDR3: CASKIFRQAQGNEKLFF. CDR3 coding DNA: TGTGCCAGTAAGATTTTTCGGCAGGCACAGGGAAATGAAAAACTGTTTTTT.

This clone was observed a handful of times. The rearrangement uses TRBV5-1 and TRBJ1-1; tentative D call: TRBD1 (6 bases). V was pared by 3 bases and J by 10 bases, with 19 bases between. This CDR3 is 14 amino acids long. CDR1 is SGHRS and CDR2 is YFSETQ in the germline V gene. The CDR3 region has the DNA TGCGCCAGCAGCTATGAACAACAGGGATTGATAGCTTTCTTT. Translated: CASSYEQQGLIAFF.